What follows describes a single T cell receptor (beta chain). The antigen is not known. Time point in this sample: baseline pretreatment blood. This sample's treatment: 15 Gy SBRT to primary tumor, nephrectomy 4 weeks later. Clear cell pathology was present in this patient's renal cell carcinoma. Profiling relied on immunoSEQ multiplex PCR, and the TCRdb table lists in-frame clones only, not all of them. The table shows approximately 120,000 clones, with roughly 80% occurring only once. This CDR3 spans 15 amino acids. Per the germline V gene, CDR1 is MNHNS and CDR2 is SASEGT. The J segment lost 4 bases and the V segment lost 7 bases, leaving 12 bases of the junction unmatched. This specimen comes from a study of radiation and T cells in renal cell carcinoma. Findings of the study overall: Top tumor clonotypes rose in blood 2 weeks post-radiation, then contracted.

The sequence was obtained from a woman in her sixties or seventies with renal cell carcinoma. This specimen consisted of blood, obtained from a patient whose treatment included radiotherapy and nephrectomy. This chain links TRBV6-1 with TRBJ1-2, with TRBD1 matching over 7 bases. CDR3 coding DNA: TGTGCCAGCACCAGGGGGGGGGCAGGAGGCTATGGCTACACCTTC. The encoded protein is CASTRGGAGGYGYTF.